This entry is about one T cell receptor (beta chain). These data are taken from a study of shared clonotypes between healthy human individuals. Study-level information: A donor's plate count was three for CD4 naive and three for CD4 memory; CD8 naive had two and CD8 memory one.

Genomic DNA belonging to each subset was distributed in equal measure over several immunoSEQ plates. Sequencing used immunoSEQ multiplex PCR; TCRdb keeps in-frame clones, though not all of them. The data hold fewer than 2.5 million clones, with roughly 93% observed a single time. Germline lookup yields CDR1 MDHEN and CDR2 SYDVKM. The CDR3 sequence is 13 residues long. V was shortened by 6 bases and J by 2 bases, with 10 bases between the two germline ends. This sequence originates from a man between 18 and 29 years old in good health. Some clones in this sample may be carry-over from other donors' samples. The sequenced material came from naive CD4+ T cells from PBMCs. As to subset: CD45RA+ positively selected. The genes are TRBV28 and TRBJ1-2; possible D gene TRBD1, 5 bases. CDR3 DNA sequence: TGTGCCAGCAGGTACGGGGGGAACTATGGCTACACCTTC. Translated: CASRYGGNYGYTF.